What follows are 31 T cell receptor beta chains derived from one specimen sequenced in a study of neurological immune-mediated disorders. Sample time point: technical triplicate 3. TCRdb re-called the 5' RACE reads with MiXCR, one entry per CDR3 protein. Of around 47,000 distinct CDR3 sequences listed, 20% to 25% are singletons. The sample consisted of PBMCs. The origin of the receptors is a man between 60 and 70 years old with HTLV-1-associated myelopathy (HAM/TSP).

The V gene is TRBV7-9, the J gene TRBJ1-5; no firm D call. Trimming shortened V by 1 base and J by 4 bases, and 14 bases separated the two germline ends. Germline CDR1 reads SEHNR; CDR2 reads FQNEAQ (reference sequence). CDR3 length: 16 residues. CDR3 nucleotides: TGTGCCAGCAGCTTAGAGGGAGTAGGGCGGAATCAGCCCCAGCATTTT. It yields the protein CASSLEGVGRNQPQHF.

This clonotype was counted at least ten times. The chain combines TRBV12-3 or TRBV12-4 with TRBJ1-5; the D gene is possibly TRBD1 (6 bases). This CDR3 comprises 13 residues. V was cut by 6 bases and J by 0 bases, with 6 bases left in between. The CDR3 protein is CASRTGSNQPQHF. In DNA, the CDR3 is TGTGCCAGCAGGACAGGTAGCAATCAGCCCCAGCATTTT.

This clonotype was seen ten or more times. V is TRBV5-1 and J is TRBJ2-2, with a weak D call TRBD1 (6 bases). This CDR3 has 16 residues. V was cut by 4 bases and J by 0 bases, with 13 bases left in between. From germline, CDR1 is SGHRS and CDR2 YFSETQ. The CDR3 loop reads CASSPNGGANTGELFF. CDR3 nucleotide sequence: TGCGCCAGCAGCCCGAATGGGGGCGCGAACACCGGGGAGCTGTTTTTT. Together with reference TRBV5-1 and TRBJ2-2, the CDR3 gives the full variable domain: KAGVTQTPRYLIKTRGQQVTLSCSPISGHRSVSWYQQTPGQGLQFLFEYFSETQRNKGNFPGRFSGRQFSNSRSEMNVSTLELGDSALYLCASSPNGGANTGELFFGEGSRLTVL.

There are many counts of this clonotype. V and J are TRBV29-1 and TRBJ1-1; D is ambiguous. CDR1 is SQVTM and CDR2 is ANQGSEA in the germline V gene. Trimming cost V 5 bases and J 2 bases, with 12 bases left between them. The CDR3 is made up of 13 amino acids. The DNA of the CDR3 is TGCAGCGTTAGTAAAACGGCAAACACTGAAGCTTTCTTT. Protein product: CSVSKTANTEAFF. Filled out from reference TRBV29-1 and TRBJ1-1, the complete variable domain reads SAVISQKPSRDICQRGTSLTIQCQVDSQVTMMFWYRQQPGQSLTLIATANQGSEATYESGFVIDKFPISRPNLTFSTLTVSNMSPEDSSIYLCSVSKTANTEAFFGQGTRLTVV.

This clonotype appeared many times. The chain combines TRBV28 with TRBJ2-3, with 14 bases fitting TRBD2. The CDR3 has 14 residues. V lost 7 bases and J lost 6; bases outside the gene matches: 3. Germline-derived CDR1 and CDR2 are MDHEN and SYDVKM. The CDR3 DNA is TGTGCCAGCACCAGGACTAGCGGGAGGGATACGCAGTATTTT. As protein: CASTRTSGRDTQYF.

This clonotype was detected many times. The chain combines TRBV12-3 or TRBV12-4 with TRBJ2-2, with D perhaps TRBD2 (5 bases). The CDR3 has 15 amino acids. V was clipped by 3 bases and J by 1 base, with 9 bases between them. This CDR3 reads CASSLRVGNTGELFF. The CDR3 coding sequence is TGTGCCAGCAGTTTGAGGGTAGGGAACACCGGGGAGCTGTTTTTT.

This clonotype was detected many times. The chain links TRBV28 to TRBJ2-7; D is unclear. Between the trimmed V and J ends, which lost 5 bases and 4 bases, there was a span of 3 bases. CDR1 is MDHEN and CDR2 is SYDVKM in the germline V gene. The length of the CDR3 is 10 residues. The CDR3 DNA sequence: TGTGCCAGCAGTGGATACGAGCAGTACTTC. Protein: CASSGYEQYF.

This clonotype was observed many times. J is TRBJ1-1 and V is TRBV15, with no clear D. V shed 0 bases and J shed 3 bases, with 5 bases lying between them. The CDR3 runs to 13 residues. The V gene's germline CDR1 is LNHNV and CDR2 YYDKDF (reference sequence). The CDR3 sequence: CATSRDRDTEAFF. The CDR3 bases are TGTGCCACCAGCAGAGATCGGGACACTGAAGCTTTCTTT.

This sequence joins TRBV20-1 and TRBJ2-7; 8 positions match TRBD2. V shed 1 base, J shed 1 base, and the junction held 6 bases outside the gene matches. Per germline, CDR1 DFQATT and CDR2 SNEGSKA (reference sequence). This CDR3 is built from 15 residues. The CDR3 DNA is TGCAGTGCTAGAGGAGGGAGCGGGAGTTCCTACGAGCAGTACTTC. Its translation: CSARGGSGSSYEQYF.

The chain carries TRBV6-2 or TRBV6-3 and TRBJ2-3, with D perhaps assigned TRBD1 or TRBD2 (5 bases each). Trimming cost V 2 bases and J 0 bases, with 15 bases left between them. Germline V gene sequence: CDR1 MNHEY, CDR2 SVGEGT. This CDR3 is 17 amino acids long. CDR3 residues: CASSYGDDPLSTDTQYF. The CDR3 region has the DNA TGTGCCAGCAGTTACGGGGACGATCCCCTAAGCACAGATACGCAGTATTTT.

This clonotype was seen at least ten times. The chain joins TRBV20-1 to TRBJ1-4; TRBD1 might be the D (5 bases). Between the trimmed V and J ends, which lost 0 bases and 7 bases, there was a span of 15 bases. The CDR3 is made up of 15 amino acids. Germline CDR1 DFQATT, CDR2 SNEGSKA (reference sequence). CDR3 DNA: TGCAGTGCTAGAGATCTTGAGGGGTTTGGTGAAAAACTGTTTTTT. Translation gives CSARDLEGFGEKLFF.

This clonotype was seen at least ten times. The chain recombines TRBV7-6 with TRBJ2-7; D possibly corresponds to TRBD1 (6 bases). This CDR3 is 16 amino acids long. Germline loops: CDR1 SGHVS, CDR2 FNYEAQ. Trimming removed 2 bases from V and 6 bases from J, with 20 bases in between. DNA of the CDR3: TGTGCCAGCAGCTTAACTTCGGCAGGGGAAGTCTCCGAGCAGTACTTC. It specifies CASSLTSAGEVSEQYF.

This clonotype was picked up many times. V is TRBV5-1 and J is TRBJ2-5; D is unresolved. In germline, CDR1 is SGHRS, CDR2 YFSETQ. Trimming shortened V by 2 bases and J by 5 bases, and 7 bases separated the two germline ends. This CDR3 comprises 12 residues. Here the CDR3 reads CASSFGQETQYF. The CDR3 nucleotides are TGCGCCAGCAGCTTTGGTCAGGAGACCCAGTACTTC.

This clonotype was seen repeatedly, ten times or more. The chain has TRBV20-1 and TRBJ2-2; 12 bases fit TRBD2. V gave up 1 base and J gave up 7 bases; unmatched junction bases: 4. This CDR3 is built from 15 residues. Germline V gene sequence: CDR1 DFQATT, CDR2 SNEGSKA (reference sequence). CDR3 nucleotide sequence: TGCAGTGCTAGAGTACTAGCGGGAGGTAACGGGGAGCTGTTTTTT. As protein: CSARVLAGGNGELFF.

Remarks on this clonotype: This could be a read error, since a much larger clone is one nucleotide away. The chain recombines TRBV18 with TRBJ1-5; the D is unclear. CDR3 length: 14 amino acids. Germline V lookup: CDR1 KGHSH, CDR2 LQKENI. Trimming pared 3 bases from V and 2 bases from J, leaving 8 bases between. The CDR3 DNA reads TGTGCCAGCTCACCCCGCCATGGCAATCAGCCCCAGCATTTT. Its translation: CASSPRHGNQPQHF.

This clonotype was recorded many times. The rearrangement joins TRBV5-1 to TRBJ2-7, with TRBD1 matching 8 bases. J lost 7 bases, V lost 5 bases, and 5 bases had no gene match. CDR1 is SGHRS and CDR2 is YFSETQ in the germline V gene. CDR3 length: 12 residues. Written as DNA, the CDR3 is TGCGCCAGCAGAGGGACAGGCCCTGAGCAGTACTTC. Its translation is CASRGTGPEQYF. Full variable domain (rest looked up from reference TRBV5-1 and TRBJ2-7): KAGVTQTPRYLIKTRGQQVTLSCSPISGHRSVSWYQQTPGQGLQFLFEYFSETQRNKGNFPGRFSGRQFSNSRSEMNVSTLELGDSALYLCASRGTGPEQYFGPGTRLTVT.

In its sample, this clonotype was seen many times. The J gene is TRBJ1-4, the V gene TRBV9, with 9 bases aligning to TRBD1. Germline-derived CDR1 and CDR2 are SGDLS and YYNGEE. CDR3 length: 17 amino acids. With V trimmed by 3 bases and J by 8 bases, 14 bases remained unmatched. CDR3 nucleotide sequence: TGTGCCAGCAGCGAGTCCCGGGACAGGGATCGGGGCGAAAAACTGTTTTTT. Translation gives CASSESRDRDRGEKLFF. The variable domain in full, completed from reference TRBV9 and TRBJ1-4, reads DSGVTQTPKHLITATGQRVTLRCSPRSGDLSVYWYQQSLDQGLQFLIQYYNGEERAKGNILERFSAQQFPDLHSELNLSSLELGDSALYFCASSESRDRDRGEKLFFGSGTQLSVL.

In this sample, this clonotype turned up many times. The chain couples TRBV12-3 or TRBV12-4 to TRBJ2-7; TRBD1 matches at 7 bases. The CDR3 consists of 15 residues. Germline trimming cut 8 bases from V and 3 bases from J; bases unmatched to any gene: 13. The CDR3: CASGNRDSQYYEQYF. The CDR3 DNA reads as TGTGCCAGCGGCAACCGGGACAGCCAATACTACGAGCAGTACTTC.

This clonotype showed up many times. This chain uses TRBV20-1 with TRBJ2-7, with TRBD2 matching 9 bases. Germline V lookup: CDR1 DFQATT, CDR2 SNEGSKA (reference sequence). V dropped 1 base and J dropped 5; count of bases not matched to a gene: 9. CDR3 size: 15 residues. The CDR3 protein is CSARGNLAGIHEQYF. CDR3 sequence (DNA): TGCAGTGCTAGAGGGAACCTAGCGGGAATCCACGAGCAGTACTTC.

There are a few counts of this clonotype. The J gene is TRBJ2-5, the V gene TRBV5-1; TRBD1 agrees at 8 bases. CDR1 SGHRS and CDR2 YFSETQ come from the germline V gene. The CDR3 runs to 15 residues. V shed 4 bases, J shed 3 bases, and the junction held 8 bases outside the gene matches. The CDR3 loop is CASSTQGAGEETQYF. In nucleotides, the CDR3 is TGCGCCAGCAGCACCCAGGGGGCAGGAGAAGAGACCCAGTACTTC.

This clonotype came up many times. The V call is TRBV12-3 or TRBV12-4, the J call TRBJ2-3; D may be TRBD2 (6 bases). The V end lost 2 bases, the J end lost 10 bases, and 16 bases lay between the germline ends. This CDR3 is 14 amino acids long. CDR3 residues: CASSLMPGVDSQYF. In DNA form, the CDR3 reads TGTGCCAGCAGTTTAATGCCGGGAGTAGACTCGCAGTATTTT.

In its sample, this clonotype ranks as medium-sized (0.01 to 0.1%). This sequence joins TRBV29-1 and TRBJ1-3; 8 positions match TRBD1. J gave up 0 bases and V 7 bases, and 14 bases lay outside the gene matches. Germline CDR1 is SQVTM and CDR2 is ANQGSEA. The CDR3 totals 17 residues. CDR3 bases: TGCAGCGCTAAACTTGGACAGGGATCCATCTCTGGAAACACCATATATTTT. This sequence encodes CSAKLGQGSISGNTIYF.

This clonotype was observed many times. The V gene is TRBV2, the J gene TRBJ1-1, with TRBD1 matching 9 bases. This CDR3 has 16 amino acids. V was clipped by 4 bases and J by 4 bases; unmatched bases: 10. CDR1 and CDR2 from the germline V gene are SNHLY and FYNNEI. CDR3 sequence: CASSAGGTGRTTEAFF. CDR3 DNA sequence: TGTGCCAGCAGTGCGGGGGGGACAGGGAGAACCACTGAAGCTTTCTTT.

This clonotype was counted ten times or more. The rearrangement links TRBV7-2 to TRBJ2-1, with D hard to call. The germline CDR1 and CDR2 sequences are SGHTA and FQGNSA. Trimming took 2 bases from V and 5 from J, leaving 16 bases between them. This CDR3 comprises 16 residues. The CDR3 region has the DNA TGTGCCAGCAGCTTACCATTGACGGCAGTAAACAATGAGCAGTTCTTC. Translated: CASSLPLTAVNNEQFF.

This clonotype was recorded many times. The chain combines TRBV12-3 or TRBV12-4 with TRBJ2-7; 7 nucleotides line up with TRBD1. V lost 7 bases, J lost 5 bases, and 8 bases stayed unmatched. This CDR3 comprises 13 residues. CDR3 amino acids: CASNQGQAHEQYF. The CDR3 DNA reads TGTGCCAGCAACCAAGGACAGGCCCACGAGCAGTACTTC.

Turning to this clonotype: A read error is possible here, since a much larger clone lies one base away. This sequence joins TRBV5-5 and TRBJ2-7; 10 bases agree with TRBD1. With 4 bases clipped from V and 5 bases from J, the junction kept 6 bases outside the gene matches. In germline, CDR1 is SGHKS, CDR2 YYEKEE (reference sequence). This CDR3 comprises 14 residues. CDR3 residues: CASSTGQGFDEQYF. The CDR3 DNA is TGTGCCAGCAGCACGGGACAGGGGTTTGACGAGCAGTACTTC. Using reference TRBV5-5 and TRBJ2-7 for the parts outside the CDR3, the full variable domain is DAGVTQSPTHLIKTRGQQVTLRCSPISGHKSVSWYQQVLGQGPQFIFQYYEKEERGRGNFPDRFSARQFPNYSSELNVNALLLGDSALYLCASSTGQGFDEQYFGPGTRLTVT.

This clonotype was seen repeatedly, ten times or more. This rearrangement joins TRBV20-1 to TRBJ2-1; 11 nucleotides line up with TRBD1. This CDR3 has 17 amino acids. The junction had 5 bases not matched to a gene; V was cut back by 1 base and J by 0 bases. CDR1 is DFQATT and CDR2 is SNEGSKA in the germline V gene (reference sequence). CDR3 bases: TGCAGTGCTAGAGGGACAGGGGGCTTAAGCTCCTACAATGAGCAGTTCTTC. This codes for CSARGTGGLSSYNEQFF.

This clonotype came up a few times. The rearrangement uses TRBV28 and TRBJ2-3; 9 positions agree with TRBD2. The V and J ends lost 3 bases and 4 bases, in that order; junction bases with no gene match: 5. The length of the CDR3 is 15 residues. Germline V lookup: CDR1 MDHEN, CDR2 SYDVKM. The DNA of the CDR3 is TGTGCCAGCAGTTTCTTTAGCGGGAGAGCAGATACGCAGTATTTT. Translated, it gives CASSFFSGRADTQYF.

This clonotype was found a few times. This sequence joins TRBV10-2 and TRBJ2-4, with 7 bases matching TRBD2. V gave up 2 bases and J gave up 11 bases; unmatched junction bases: 15. The CDR3 runs 16 residues. Germline values: CDR1 WSHSY, CDR2 SAAADI. CDR3 loop: CASSEDPPRGRAVQYF. The CDR3 DNA reads TGCGCCAGCAGTGAGGACCCCCCTCGGGGGAGGGCCGTTCAGTACTTC.

This clonotype was detected many times. The chain combines TRBV4-1 with TRBJ2-1; 9 bases line up with TRBD1. J was trimmed by 3 bases and V by 8 bases; bases with no gene match: 5. CDR1 and CDR2 (germline): MGHRA, YSYEKL. The CDR3 is 14 amino acids. The CDR3 DNA sequence: TGCGCCAGCGCTAAGGACAGGGGCTACAATGAGCAGTTCTTC. Its translation is CASAKDRGYNEQFF.

This clonotype was found many times. The rearrangement links TRBV12-3 or TRBV12-4 to TRBJ1-5, with TRBD1 identical over 8 bases. This CDR3 region has 14 residues. Trimming cost V 3 bases and J 7 bases; bases outside gene matches: 5. Here the CDR3 DNA reads TGTGCCAGCAGTTTTACAGGGGGTGGCCAGCCCCAGCATTTT. Amino acid sequence: CASSFTGGGQPQHF.